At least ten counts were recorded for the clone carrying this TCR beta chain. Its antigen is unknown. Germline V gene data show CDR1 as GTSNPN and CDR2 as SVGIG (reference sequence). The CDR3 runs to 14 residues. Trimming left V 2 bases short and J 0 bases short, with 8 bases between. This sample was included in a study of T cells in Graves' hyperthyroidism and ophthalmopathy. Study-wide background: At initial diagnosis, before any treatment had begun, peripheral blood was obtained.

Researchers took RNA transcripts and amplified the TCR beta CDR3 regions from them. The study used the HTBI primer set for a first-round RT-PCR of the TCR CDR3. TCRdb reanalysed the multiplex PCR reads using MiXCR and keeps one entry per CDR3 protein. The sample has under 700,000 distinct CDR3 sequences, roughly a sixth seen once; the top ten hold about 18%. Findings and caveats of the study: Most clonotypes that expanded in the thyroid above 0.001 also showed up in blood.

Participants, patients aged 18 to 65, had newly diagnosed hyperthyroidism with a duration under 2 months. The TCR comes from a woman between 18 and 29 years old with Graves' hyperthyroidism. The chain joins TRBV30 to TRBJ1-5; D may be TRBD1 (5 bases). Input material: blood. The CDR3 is CAWSRGYSNQPQHF. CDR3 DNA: TGTGCCTGGAGTCGGGGGTATAGCAATCAGCCCCAGCATTTT.